This TCR beta chain was retrieved from a study of beta chain features in type 1 diabetes. The CDR3 extends over 15 amino acids. Trimming removed 0 bases from V and 7 bases from J, with 10 bases in between. Per germline, CDR1 LGHNA and CDR2 YSLEER. Study-wide findings and caveats: Shorter TCRB CDR3s, moderately but significantly so, marked every one of the four CD4+ subsets in Type 1 diabetes patients.

As every portion of the isolated RNA was reverse transcribed, the sequencing read expressed TCRB transcripts. Generated by immunoSEQ multiplex PCR, the TCRdb table keeps only in-frame clones and is missing some. The sample has over 150,000 clones; around 8% are singletons. This clone was counted once. What it binds is not known. This chain links TRBV4-3 with TRBJ1-6; perhaps TRBD1 as D (5 bases). Sequencing used central memory CD4+ T cells from blood. The source of this sequence is a woman aged 40 to 50 with type 1 diabetes. In DNA, the CDR3 is TGCGCCAGCAGCCAAGAGGCAGGGATAAATTCACCCCTCCACTTT. It specifies CASSQEAGINSPLHF.